The 29 T cell receptor beta chains below were found in one sample sequenced in a study of CD8 T cells in Susac syndrome. Random hexamers were used to reverse transcribe an amount of about 0.45 to 1 ug RNA. TCRdb used MiXCR to reprocess the immunoSEQ multiplex PCR reads, holding one entry per CDR3 protein. Here the sample spans more than 150,000 distinct CDR3 sequences, around 94% being singletons. Material: CD4+ T cells from PBMCs. These receptor sequences come from a human donor in good health.

The chain employs TRBV20-1 and TRBJ2-1; weak D call: TRBD2 (6 bases). Germline V gene data show CDR1 as DFQATT and CDR2 as SNEGSKA (reference sequence). CDR3 length: 13 amino acids. Trimming left V 3 bases short and J 5 bases short, with 11 bases between. The CDR3 DNA follows: TGCAGTGCTAGGGGACTTACAGACAATGAGCAGTTCTTC. It yields the protein CSARGLTDNEQFF.

The table lists this clonotype with a count of one. The CDR3 bases are TGCGCCAGCAGCCCTCCGAGGGGAGCGAACACTGAAGCTTTCTTT. The encoded protein is CASSPPRGANTEAFF. The chain has TRBV5-1 and TRBJ1-1; tentatively, D is TRBD1 (5 bases). This CDR3 is built from 15 residues. Trimming removed 4 bases at V and 1 base at J, with 14 bases between. From germline, CDR1 is SGHRS and CDR2 YFSETQ.

The rearrangement uses TRBV12-3 or TRBV12-4 and TRBJ1-1; 7 positions match TRBD1. J lost 3 bases, V lost 7 bases, and 5 bases had no gene match. CDR3 size: 13 residues. Here the CDR3 DNA reads TGTGCCAGCACCAGGACAGGATACACTGAAGCTTTCTTT. Encoded protein: CASTRTGYTEAFF.

DNA for the CDR3: TGTGCCTGGAGTGGGGGACAGGTTAATGAAAAACTGTTTTTT. Encoded protein: CAWSGGQVNEKLFF. The gene calls are TRBV30 and TRBJ1-4, with TRBD1 matching 8 bases. This CDR3 is 14 amino acids long. After removal of 1 base from V and 4 bases from J, the junction contained 2 bases not matched to a gene. Germline V gene data show CDR1 as GTSNPN and CDR2 as SVGIG (reference sequence).

This clonotype came up a few times. The chain carries TRBV5-4 and TRBJ2-4; D gene ambiguous. Deletions cut 0 bases from V and 0 bases from J, with 4 bases between. The germline V gene encodes CDR1 SGHNT and CDR2 YYREEE (reference sequence). CDR3 length equals 14 residues. CDR3 in DNA: TGTGCCAGCAGCTTGGGAGTAGCCAAAAACATTCAGTACTTC. Translated: CASSLGVAKNIQYF.

The chain carries TRBV3-1 and TRBJ2-7; tentative D call: TRBD1 (6 bases). Looked up from germline, CDR1 is LGHDT and CDR2 is YNNKEL (reference sequence). The CDR3 consists of 14 residues. Between the trimmed V and J ends, which lost 4 bases and 2 bases, there was a span of 12 bases. CDR3 amino acids: CASSRGQGPYEQYF. CDR3 bases: TGTGCCAGCAGCCGGGGGCAGGGCCCCTACGAGCAGTACTTC.

The chain carries TRBV21-1 and TRBJ1-2. TRBV21-1 is recorded as a pseudogene. This CDR3 spans 12 amino acids. The CDR3 is CASLASSGGYTF. The DNA of the CDR3 is TGTGCCAGCTTGGCATCCAGCGGTGGCTACACCTTC.

V is TRBV6-5 and J is TRBJ2-1, with TRBD1 identical over 10 bases. Unmatched junction bases numbered 7, after V lost 2 bases and J lost 9 bases. From germline, CDR1 is MNHEY and CDR2 SVGAGI. The CDR3 loop spans 15 amino acids. CDR3 sequence: CASSYPRQGASEQFF. DNA for the CDR3: TGTGCCAGCAGTTACCCCAGACAGGGGGCCTCTGAGCAGTTCTTC.

This clonotype was detected only a few times. The CDR3 here is CSVSSGGGTDTQYF. DNA of the CDR3: TGCAGCGTCTCTAGCGGGGGGGGCACAGATACGCAGTATTTT. The V gene is TRBV29-1, the J gene TRBJ2-3; TRBD2 agrees at 12 bases. The CDR3 consists of 14 residues. The germline V gene encodes CDR1 SQVTM and CDR2 ANQGSEA. Losses at the gene ends were 6 bases for V and 1 base for J; bases not matched to a gene: 2.

The J gene is TRBJ2-1, the V gene TRBV20-1; 7 bases map to TRBD1. CDR1 is DFQATT and CDR2 is SNEGSKA in the germline V gene (reference sequence). This CDR3 comprises 11 residues. The trim removed 5 bases at V and 7 bases at J, leaving 2 bases unmatched. The DNA for the CDR3 is TGCAGTGCTCAGGGGGTAAATGAGCAGTTCTTC. Protein sequence: CSAQGVNEQFF.

The V gene is TRBV20-1, the J gene TRBJ1-2, with D tentatively TRBD1 (5 bases). Trimming left V 1 base short and J 4 bases short, with 13 bases between. The CDR3 covers 14 residues. Germline CDR1 reads DFQATT; CDR2 reads SNEGSKA (reference sequence). The DNA of the CDR3 is TGCAGTGCTAGAGCTACGGGGCGCCTCTATGGCTACACCTTC. This encodes CSARATGRLYGYTF.

CDR3 sequence reads: CASSYGTLTQPQHF. CDR3 nucleotides: TGTGCCAGCAGTTACGGGACACTCACTCAGCCCCAGCATTTT. The chain combines TRBV6-2 or TRBV6-3 with TRBJ1-5; possible D gene TRBD1, 6 bases. The germline V gene encodes CDR1 MNHEY and CDR2 SVGEGT. The CDR3 sequence is 14 residues long. Trimming pared 2 bases from V and 6 bases from J, leaving 11 bases between.

The V and J genes are TRBV20-1 and TRBJ2-7; weak D call: TRBD1 (5 bases). The CDR3 totals 13 residues. Germline assignment: CDR1 DFQATT and CDR2 SNEGSKA (reference sequence). V dropped 3 bases and J dropped 2 bases, with 11 bases sitting between them. CDR3 DNA: TGCAGTGCTAGCAGGGTGCTTCCCTACGAGCAGTACTTC. It translates to CSASRVLPYEQYF.

The chain links TRBV28 to TRBJ2-4, with D possibly being TRBD2 (6 bases). CDR3 length: 15 residues. CDR1 and CDR2 from the germline V gene are MDHEN and SYDVKM. Trimming took off 5 bases at V and 0 bases at J, with 11 bases between the two ends. Here the CDR3 DNA reads TGTGCCAGCAGTGGGGGGTTCCTAGCCAAAAACATTCAGTACTTC. It codes for CASSGGFLAKNIQYF.

The chain carries TRBV20-1 and TRBJ1-1; D call uncertain. CDR1 and CDR2 from the germline V gene are DFQATT and SNEGSKA (reference sequence). Trimming took off 0 bases at V and 2 bases at J, with 4 bases between the two ends. The CDR3 totals 12 residues. The CDR3 nucleotides are TGCAGTGCTAGAGATTCCAACACTGAAGCTTTCTTT. Protein sequence: CSARDSNTEAFF.

This rearrangement joins TRBV12-3 or TRBV12-4 to TRBJ2-1, with D possibly called TRBD1 or TRBD2 (6 bases each). V lost 2 bases and J lost 0, with 14 bases in between. The CDR3 length is 17 residues. The chain's CDR3 is CASSLPGALGSYNEQFF. The CDR3 nucleotides are TGTGCCAGCAGTTTACCGGGGGCCCTCGGCTCCTACAATGAGCAGTTCTTC.

The chain combines TRBV5-4 with TRBJ1-2; no firm D call. The CDR3 extends over 16 amino acids. V dropped 4 bases and J dropped 4 bases, with 20 bases sitting between them. The V gene's germline CDR1 is SGHNT and CDR2 YYREEE (reference sequence). As DNA, the CDR3 is TGTGCCAGCAGCCCTTCAGCATCCCAAGTAGGCTATGGCTACACCTTC. The encoded protein is CASSPSASQVGYGYTF.

The rearrangement uses TRBV15 and TRBJ1-5; tentative D call: TRBD1 (5 bases). The germline CDR1 and CDR2 sequences are LNHNV and YYDKDF (reference sequence). V lost 0 bases to trimming and J lost 10 bases, with 19 bases between them. The CDR3 is 16 amino acids. Written as DNA, the CDR3 is TGTGCCACCAGCAGAGATCGCGGGGGGGGATCAGGACCCCAGCATTTT. Translating gives CATSRDRGGGSGPQHF.

This sequence joins TRBV30 and TRBJ1-2; TRBD1 matches 9 bases. CDR3 length: 15 amino acids. Trimming took 2 bases from V and 5 from J; bases not matched to a gene: 9. CDR1 and CDR2 from the germline V gene are GTSNPN and SVGIG (reference sequence). The CDR3 loop reads CAWSPAAGTGYGYTF. CDR3 nucleotide sequence: TGTGCCTGGAGTCCCGCTGCCGGGACAGGGTATGGCTACACCTTC.

This CDR3 is CASSSQGGEQYF. CDR3 bases: TGTGCCAGCTCGTCTCAGGGGGGCGAGCAGTACTTC. V gene TRBV18 combines with J gene TRBJ2-7; D perhaps matches TRBD1 (7 bases). V shed 6 bases and J shed 6 bases, with 12 bases lying between them. The CDR3 covers 12 residues. Germline V gene data show CDR1 as KGHSH and CDR2 as LQKENI.

This rearrangement joins TRBV27 to TRBJ2-2; the D is unclear. V was cut by 6 bases and J by 0 bases, with 5 bases left in between. This CDR3 is 13 amino acids long. Germline assignment: CDR1 MNHEY and CDR2 SMNVEV (reference sequence). The CDR3 region has the DNA TGTGCCAGCAGCATAGCGAACACCGGGGAGCTGTTTTTT. It yields the protein CASSIANTGELFF.

The V gene is TRBV30, the J gene TRBJ1-2; tentatively, D is TRBD1 (6 bases). Germline lookup yields CDR1 GTSNPN and CDR2 SVGIG (reference sequence). Trimming took 5 bases from V and 1 from J, leaving 11 bases between them. CDR3 length: 13 amino acids. CDR3 residues: CAWRGQINYGYTF. As DNA, the CDR3 is TGTGCCTGGCGTGGACAGATTAACTATGGCTACACCTTC.

The genes are TRBV14 and TRBJ2-7; D gene uncertain. This CDR3 has 16 residues. Trimming removed 0 bases at V and 2 bases at J, with 14 bases between. Germline V CDR1 and CDR2: SGHDN, FVKESK. The CDR3 DNA reads as TGTGCCAGCAGCCAAGAACATGGCGCAGCAACCTACGAGCAGTACTTC. This codes for CASSQEHGAATYEQYF.

The chain joins TRBV9 to TRBJ1-6; 7 positions match TRBD1. The V and J ends lost 6 bases and 5 bases, in that order; junction bases with no gene match: 5. The germline V gene has CDR1 SGDLS and CDR2 YYNGEE. The CDR3 runs to 14 residues. The CDR3 DNA is TGTGCCAGCAACAGACAGGGCAATAATTCACCCCTCCACTTT. Translated, it gives CASNRQGNNSPLHF.

The chain recombines TRBV5-1 with TRBJ2-7, with D maybe TRBD2 (5 bases). Per germline, CDR1 SGHRS and CDR2 YFSETQ. Trimming pared 2 bases from V and 6 bases from J, leaving 15 bases between. This CDR3 comprises 14 residues. The CDR3: CASSFTGERLEQYF. In DNA, the CDR3 is TGCGCCAGCAGCTTTACCGGGGAGAGGCTCGAGCAGTACTTC. The full variable domain, rest sourced from reference TRBV5-1 and TRBJ2-7, is KAGVTQTPRYLIKTRGQQVTLSCSPISGHRSVSWYQQTPGQGLQFLFEYFSETQRNKGNFPGRFSGRQFSNSRSEMNVSTLELGDSALYLCASSFTGERLEQYFGPGTRLTVT.

The chain combines TRBV7-9 with TRBJ2-7, with TRBD2 identical over 10 bases. The CDR3 has 15 residues. Losses at the gene ends were 5 bases for V and 5 bases for J; bases not matched to a gene: 9. Germline CDR1 reads SEHNR; CDR2 reads FQNEAQ (reference sequence). The CDR3 DNA reads as TGTGCCAGCAGCATCCGAGCGGGGGGGCTAGACGAGCAGTACTTC. This encodes CASSIRAGGLDEQYF. Full variable domain (rest looked up from reference TRBV7-9 and TRBJ2-7): DTGVSQNPRHKITKRGQNVTFRCDPISEHNRLYWYRQTLGQGPEFLTYFQNEAQLEKSRLLSDRFSAERPKGSFSTLEIQRTEQGDSAMYLCASSIRAGGLDEQYFGPGTRLTVT.

This chain uses TRBV30 with TRBJ2-7; perhaps D is TRBD1 or TRBD2 (5 bases each). The CDR3 covers 16 residues. Germline V gives CDR1 GTSNPN, CDR2 SVGIG (reference sequence). V lost 0 bases and J 6 bases, leaving 21 bases between the germline ends. The CDR3 nucleotides are TGTGCCTGGAGTGTAAGCCGGAGCCTCGGGGCTCGCGAGCAGTACTTC. Translation: CAWSVSRSLGAREQYF.

The V gene is TRBV7-6, the J gene TRBJ2-3, with 10 nucleotides matching TRBD2. The ends lost 1 base at V and 3 bases at J; junction bases unmatched: 7. Germline V gene sequence: CDR1 SGHVS, CDR2 FNYEAQ. This CDR3 is 17 amino acids long. This CDR3 is CASSLVSGGAGTDTQYF. The CDR3 DNA follows: TGTGCCAGCAGCTTAGTGAGCGGGGGGGCCGGAACAGATACGCAGTATTTT.

V is TRBV4-2 and J is TRBJ2-5; D is unclear. CDR1 LGHNA and CDR2 YNFKEQ come from the germline V gene. The V and J ends lost 8 bases and 4 bases respectively, with 11 bases between them. The CDR3 is 12 amino acids. The CDR3 DNA reads TGTGCCAGCGGAAACTTGGGAGAGACCCAGTACTTC. This codes for CASGNLGETQYF.